The 2 T cell receptor beta chains below all came from one sample that was sequenced in a study of T-cell reconstitution after alpha-beta-depleted transplantation in children. Researchers prepared the TCRbeta library using unique molecular identifiers, the study reports. TCRdb analysed the PCR reads with MiXCR anew, one entry per CDR3 protein. The sample yields around 300,000 distinct CDR3 sequences, roughly 12% seen once. The sequenced sample was peripheral blood, obtained 180 days after TCRalphabeta/CD19-depleted stem cell transplant. These receptors all stem from a male patient aged 2-15 years who had a stem cell transplant for chronic granulomatous disease, so the T cells may come from the graft donor.

This clonotype was seen repeatedly, ten times or more. V is TRBV6-5 and J is TRBJ2-7, with D hard to call. CDR1 MNHEY and CDR2 SVGAGI come from the germline V gene. The ends were cut back, 0 bases at V and 1 base at J, with 7 bases in the middle. The CDR3 has 14 residues. The CDR3 DNA follows: TGTGCCAGCAGTTACTCGGTGGTTTCCTACGAGCAGTACTTC. Amino acid sequence: CASSYSVVSYEQYF.

At least ten counts were recorded for this clonotype. This chain uses TRBV28 with TRBJ2-7, with a weak D call TRBD2 (6 bases). Germline V lookup: CDR1 MDHEN, CDR2 SYDVKM. V dropped 7 bases and J dropped 7 bases, with 20 bases sitting between them. This CDR3 is built from 14 residues. The CDR3 DNA reads as TGTGCCAGCAACCTCTTAGGGACTTTTGGGGAGCAGTACTTC. Protein: CASNLLGTFGEQYF.